This TCR beta chain was documented in a study of a mutant IDH1 vaccine in newly diagnosed glioma. The overall study: With temozolomide cycles, or 4-6 weeks after radiotherapy alone, vaccination was started.

Method: immunoSEQ multiplex PCR; TCRdb's copy keeps in-frame clones and lacks some. The data contain some 36,000 clones, roughly four fifths of them seen just once; the ten biggest clones take up 12%. As concerns this clone: The target antigen is unknown.

The CDR3 runs to 13 residues. Indicated time point: week 5, during vaccination. Each dose delivered 300 ug of mutant IDH1 20-mer peptide subcutaneously with imiquimod. Donor tumors were new WHO grade 3 or 4 IDH1-mutant, ATRX-lost astrocytomas. Sequences were derived from PBMCs, sampled from a glioma patient whose treatment included an IDH1 peptide vaccine. The receptor comes from a man aged 50 to 59 with glioma. The genes are TRBV21-1 and TRBJ2-2; TRBD2, the D gene given by the table, was not confirmed from the DNA. TRBV21-1 is reported as a pseudogene. CDR3 DNA sequence: TGTGCCAGCAGCAACCGAGATCCCGGGGAGCTGTTTTTT. Translating gives CASSNRDPGELFF.